This section outlines one T cell receptor beta chain sequence together with its context. What antigen it recognizes has not been identified. The record has no base qualities; no much larger clone is one base away. Deletion took 1 base off V and 5 bases off J, with a span of 6 bases between the germline ends. CDR3 length: 13 amino acids, cysteine to phenylalanine. Only the CDR3 portion is preserved as DNA: 39 bases, with reading frame beginning at the first base. The germline V gene encodes CDR1 LNHNV and CDR2 YYDKDF (reference sequence). The data were taken from a study of blood T cell repertoires in COVID-19 (dated by TCRdb to the early 2020s). With respect to the entire study: Samples from collaborators originated in the United States, Italy and Spain and spanned both the acute and convalescent phases of COVID-19. Samples were obtained from the ongoing ImmuneRACE study (first 160 participants) and from 1,254 subjects provided by 6 global collaborators. Where HLA class I and class II types were available, the types were taken from metadata supplied by the sample provider, not from assay-based typing. A de-identified subject ID, COVID-19 status, age in years and sex were almost always included in the sample metadata. The repertoires were released in a freely available public database meant as a resource for research on the immune response to SARS-CoV-2. The material from the prospective study consisted of cDNA or gDNA derived from T cells, B-cell-depleted T cells, or PBMCs. The dataset comprised deeply sampled blood TCRbeta repertoires from subjects exposed to, actively infected with, or recovered from COVID-19. Overall results and qualifications from the work: The quantity of clinical and demographic metadata differed by source and by participant and was supplied without curation.

Collaborating institutions collected whole blood in K2EDTA tubes following their own protocols. For TCRbeta analysis, collaborators shipped samples in one of three forms: frozen whole blood, isolated PBMCs, or DNA extracted from either of those sample types. TCRbeta CDR3 regions were amplified from genomic DNA by means of the immunoSEQ Assay, a bias-controlled multiplex PCR. As for the original processing: The number of nucleated cells in each sample was estimated by amplification of reference gene primers within the assay. To quantify the absolute abundance of each unique TCRbeta CDR3 rearrangement, sequence reads were collapsed and filtered. For each sample, productive Simpson clonality was calculated as the square root of Simpson's diversity index across productive rearrangements. The table comes from immuneACCESS by way of TCRdb, which keeps in-frame sequences with V and J called. Part of the clones is missing from these tables; in studies checked, under half for an unresolved V gene and the rest for unknown reasons. The V and J calls and clone size come from that table; D and trimming were worked out from the DNA. The sample yields about 180,000 clones; around 87% were counted once. The ten largest clones represent under 3% of the sample.

The specimen sequenced was peripheral blood. The chain was built from TRBV15 and TRBJ2-1; the D gene lacks a confident call. This clonotype originated in a woman aged 25 to 45 with active or convalescent COVID-19. The DNA is TGTGCCACCAGCAGAGGACGGGACAATGAGCAGTTCTTC. Translated, this gives CATSRGRDNEQFF.